The T cell receptor beta chain under discussion was sequenced for a study of T cell responses to AZD1222 COVID-19 vaccine. Turning to the study itself: The study pooled second doses at about 4 or about 12 weeks.

Concerning this clone itself: What it binds is unknown.

Repertoires were generated with immunoSEQ multiplex PCR, while TCRdb's copy carries only in-frame clones and drops some. This repertoire shows tens of thousands of clones, 84% found once; its top ten account for 20%. The CDR3 is made up of 17 amino acids. In germline, CDR1 is SGHTA, CDR2 FQGNSA. Trimming at V came to 1 base and at J to 2 bases, leaving 10 bases not matched to a gene. Study results and caveats: Samples come after the peak T cell response, not at day 14. There were mostly white British donors and more females than males, and clonal diversity was possibly underestimated.

The sequence came from an adult in good health. The sample in question was peripheral blood, obtained on day 0 of AZD1222 vaccination. The chain combines TRBV7-2 with TRBJ2-7, with TRBD1 identical over 8 bases. The CDR3 here is CASSLEGVGTGTYEQYV. CDR3 bases: TGTGCCAGCAGCTTAGAGGGGGTAGGGACAGGTACCTACGAGCAGTACGTC.